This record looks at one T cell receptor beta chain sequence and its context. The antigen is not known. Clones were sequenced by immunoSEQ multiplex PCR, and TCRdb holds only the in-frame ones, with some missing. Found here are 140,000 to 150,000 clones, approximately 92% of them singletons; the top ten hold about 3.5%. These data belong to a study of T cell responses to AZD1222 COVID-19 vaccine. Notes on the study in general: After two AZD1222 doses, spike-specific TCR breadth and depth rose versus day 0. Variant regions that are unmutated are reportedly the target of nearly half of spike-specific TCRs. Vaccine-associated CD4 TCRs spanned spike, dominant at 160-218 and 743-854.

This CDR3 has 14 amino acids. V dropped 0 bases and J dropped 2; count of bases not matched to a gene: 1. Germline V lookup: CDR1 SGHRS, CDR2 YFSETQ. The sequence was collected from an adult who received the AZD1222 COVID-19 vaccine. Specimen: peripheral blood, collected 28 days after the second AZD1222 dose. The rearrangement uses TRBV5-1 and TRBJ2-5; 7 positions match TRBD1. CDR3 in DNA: TGCGCCAGCAGCTTGGGGGACAGTCAAGAGACCCAGTACTTC. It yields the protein CASSLGDSQETQYF. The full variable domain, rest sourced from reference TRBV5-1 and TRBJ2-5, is KAGVTQTPRYLIKTRGQQVTLSCSPISGHRSVSWYQQTPGQGLQFLFEYFSETQRNKGNFPGRFSGRQFSNSRSEMNVSTLELGDSALYLCASSLGDSQETQYFGPGTRLLVL.